The clone carrying this T cell receptor beta chain occurred a few times. Its antigen is as yet unknown. V lost 8 bases to trimming and J lost 1 base, with 6 bases between them. Germline V gene sequence: CDR1 SNHLY, CDR2 FYNNEI. This CDR3 spans 12 amino acids. This record comes from a study of cytomegalovirus exposure and HLA in healthy donors. Study-wide results and limits: TCR beta chains associated with HLA were, in a later analysis, more clonally expanded than equally common others. A later analysis reportedly found that, within productive TCRs, an Asian-associated ancestry cluster had fewer N-insertions than the mean observed across the roughly 670 donors. Several top significant clusters appeared, in a later analysis, to be linked to common viral pathogens. The later analysis indicated that the majority of CMV-associated TCR beta chains appeared HLA-restricted.

Primers: 60 Vbeta forward and 13 Jbeta reverse. Generated by immunoSEQ multiplex PCR, the TCRdb table keeps only in-frame clones and is missing some. The sample yields 200,000 or so clones, approximately 88% seen once. The chain recombines TRBV2 with TRBJ2-1; D unclear. Specimen: PBMCs. The TCR was taken from a boy aged 5-17 years in good health and CMV-seronegative. The CDR3 nucleotides are TGTGCCAGCTCAACATCCTACAATGAGCAGTTCTTC. Protein product: CASSTSYNEQFF.